This TCR beta chain comes out of a study of blood T cell repertoires in COVID-19. The data were produced by immunoSEQ multiplex PCR, yet TCRdb's version contains in-frame clones alone and is incomplete. The sample has 250,000 to 350,000 clones, 89% seen once. The CDR3 is made up of 15 amino acids. Germline values: CDR1 MNHEY, CDR2 SVGAGI. V shed 2 bases, J shed 8 bases, and the junction held 5 bases outside the gene matches. The J gene is TRBJ2-1, the V gene TRBV6-5, with 11 positions matching TRBD1. Material: peripheral blood. The sequence came from a woman aged 40 to 50 who had recovered from COVID-19. The CDR3 DNA is TGTGCCAGCAGTTACCAAGGGACAGGGGGGCATGAGCAGTTCTTC. Amino acid sequence: CASSYQGTGGHEQFF.